The 30 T cell receptor beta chains below were found in one sample sequenced in a study of radiotherapy plus CTLA-4 blockade in lung cancer. Repertoires were generated with immunoSEQ multiplex PCR, while TCRdb's copy carries only in-frame clones and drops some. Here the sample spans 80,000 to 100,000 clones, approximately 85% being singletons. The sample consisted of peripheral blood, taken from a patient treated with radiotherapy plus ipilimumab. The receptor source for this set is a human donor with non-small cell lung cancer who had a partial response to radiotherapy plus ipilimumab.

The rearrangement uses TRBV28 and TRBJ1-2; D remains ambiguous. Trimming left V 2 bases short and J 4 bases short, with 20 bases between. CDR1 MDHEN and CDR2 SYDVKM come from the germline V gene. The CDR3 has 17 amino acids. The CDR3 coding sequence is TGTGCCAGCAGTTTACCCCTCCAGCAGTCGTGGAGCTATGGCTACACCTTC. Its translation: CASSLPLQQSWSYGYTF.

The sample holds one count of this clone. The V call is TRBV14, the J call TRBJ1-2; perhaps TRBD1 as D (6 bases). This CDR3 has 14 residues. The V end was cut by 8 bases, the J end by 1 base, with 14 bases between. In germline, CDR1 is SGHDN, CDR2 FVKESK. CDR3: CASSPMDSNYGYTF. The CDR3 DNA reads TGTGCCAGCTCACCCATGGACAGTAACTATGGCTACACCTTC.

This clone occurred a few times. The chain has TRBV9 and TRBJ2-7; the D is unclear. V lost 4 bases to trimming and J lost 1 base, with 15 bases between them. This CDR3 has 15 residues. Germline CDR1 reads SGDLS; CDR2 reads YYNGEE. The CDR3: CASSPSPGSSYEQYF. In DNA, the CDR3 is TGTGCCAGCAGCCCCAGTCCAGGCTCTTCCTACGAGCAGTACTTC. Complete variable domain (other parts from reference TRBV9 and TRBJ2-7): DSGVTQTPKHLITATGQRVTLRCSPRSGDLSVYWYQQSLDQGLQFLIQYYNGEERAKGNILERFSAQQFPDLHSELNLSSLELGDSALYFCASSPSPGSSYEQYFGPGTRLTVT.

The chain has TRBV7-2 and TRBJ2-3; 10 bases match TRBD2. The ends lost 5 bases at V and 0 bases at J; junction bases unmatched: 5. Germline CDR1 and CDR2: SGHTA and FQGNSA. This CDR3 has 16 amino acids. The CDR3 protein is CASSPVTSGSTDTQYF. The DNA of the CDR3 is TGTGCCAGCAGCCCTGTGACTAGCGGGAGCACAGATACGCAGTATTTT.

The J gene is TRBJ2-3, the V gene TRBV7-3; no firm D call. The CDR3 length is 16 residues. Germline CDR1 is SGHTA and CDR2 is FQGTGA. V was trimmed by 0 bases and J by 6 bases, leaving 16 bases between them. CDR3 DNA sequence: TGTGCCAGCAGCTTAACAGAACGCCCGATCGCGGATACGCAGTATTTT. As protein: CASSLTERPIADTQYF.

This clone has more than one count but fewer than ten. DNA for the CDR3: TGTGCCAGCAGCTTAGAGGGGACTAGCGGAAGCCTCTCCTACAATGAGCAGTTCTTC. Translation gives CASSLEGTSGSLSYNEQFF. The V and J genes are TRBV11-3 and TRBJ2-1, with 11 bases fitting TRBD2. The germline V gene has CDR1 SGHNT and CDR2 YENEEA. The CDR3 runs to 19 residues. Trimming cost V 0 bases and J 0 bases; bases outside gene matches: 7.

J is TRBJ2-1 and V is TRBV7-3, with TRBD2 matching over 10 bases. J was trimmed by 7 bases and V by 4 bases; bases with no gene match: 7. The CDR3 contains 15 residues. CDR1 SGHTA and CDR2 FQGTGA come from the germline V gene. The CDR3 nucleotides read TGTGCCAGCAGCTCCACTAGCGGGAAATGGAATGAGCAGTTCTTC. It is translated as CASSSTSGKWNEQFF.

The chain links TRBV10-3 to TRBJ2-1, with D possibly matching TRBD1 (7 bases). V was pared by 7 bases and J by 7 bases, with 20 bases between. Per the germline V gene, CDR1 is ENHRY and CDR2 is SYGVKD. The CDR3 has 15 amino acids. DNA for the CDR3: TGTGCCATCACCAACCAGGGGGGATTGGGGAATGAGCAGTTCTTC. It codes for CAITNQGGLGNEQFF.

The genes are TRBV5-1 and TRBJ2-7; D is perhaps TRBD2 (6 bases). The CDR3 runs to 16 residues. Germline CDR1 SGHRS, CDR2 YFSETQ. Trimming took off 0 bases at V and 1 base at J, with 14 bases between the two ends. CDR3 DNA sequence: TGCGCCAGCAGCTTGGGGTCTGCCGGGGGATCCTACGAGCAGTACTTC. Amino acid sequence: CASSLGSAGGSYEQYF.

The J gene is TRBJ1-2, the V gene TRBV28; 8 nucleotides align to TRBD1. The V segment lost 4 bases and the J segment 5 bases; nucleotides outside the gene matches: 6. This CDR3 is 14 amino acids long. Germline V gene data show CDR1 as MDHEN and CDR2 as SYDVKM. The chain's CDR3 is CASSSSGTGYGYTF. DNA of the CDR3: TGTGCCAGCAGTTCGTCCGGGACAGGATATGGCTACACCTTC.

This clone appeared a few times. The J gene is TRBJ2-3, the V gene TRBV7-8; possibly TRBD2 for D (6 bases). The CDR3 has 12 amino acids. The germline V gene has CDR1 SGHVS and CDR2 FQNEAQ. V lost 5 bases and J lost 5, with 8 bases in between. The CDR3: CASSKAGDTQYF. For the CDR3, the DNA is TGTGCCAGCAGCAAAGCGGGAGATACGCAGTATTTT.

The J gene is TRBJ2-7, the V gene TRBV18, with TRBD1 matching over 8 bases. This CDR3 is built from 16 residues. After removal of 1 base from V and 2 bases from J, the junction contained 7 bases not matched to a gene. Per the germline V gene, CDR1 is KGHSH and CDR2 is LQKENI. CDR3 loop: CASSPRVTGETYEQYF. CDR3 sequence (DNA): TGTGCCAGCTCACCACGGGTGACAGGGGAAACCTACGAGCAGTACTTC.

This clone came up a few times. The genes are TRBV5-1 and TRBJ2-3, with a tentative D call TRBD1 (5 bases). This CDR3 contains 16 residues. Per germline, CDR1 SGHRS and CDR2 YFSETQ. Deletions cut 2 bases from V and 4 bases from J, with 17 bases between. In nucleotides, the CDR3 is TGCGCCAGCAGCTTCGGTGGCAGGGATAGATCAGATACGCAGTATTTT. This sequence encodes CASSFGGRDRSDTQYF.

This clone has a handful of counts. The chain couples TRBV5-6 to TRBJ2-4; 9 nucleotides align to TRBD1. Per germline, CDR1 SGHDT and CDR2 YYEEEE. The CDR3 length is 13 residues. V lost 4 bases, J lost 11 bases, and 7 bases stayed unmatched. The CDR3 is CASSLDGTGFQYF. The CDR3 DNA reads as TGTGCCAGCAGCCTCGATGGGACAGGGTTTCAGTACTTC. Together with reference TRBV5-6 and TRBJ2-4, the CDR3 gives the full variable domain: DAGVTQSPTHLIKTRGQQVTLRCSPKSGHDTVSWYQQALGQGPQFIFQYYEEEERQRGNFPDRFSGHQFPNYSSELNVNALLLGDSALYLCASSLDGTGFQYFGAGTRLSVL.

This chain joins TRBV28 and TRBJ2-5; 8 bases match TRBD1. Germline V gene lookup returns CDR1 MDHEN and CDR2 SYDVKM. V was clipped by 2 bases and J by 4 bases; unmatched bases: 6. The CDR3 consists of 15 residues. The CDR3 loop is CASSLGAGGLETQYF. Here the CDR3 DNA reads TGTGCCAGCAGTTTAGGGGCAGGGGGCCTAGAGACCCAGTACTTC.

A few counts support this clone. In DNA form, the CDR3 reads TGCGCCAAGTCGCTGGACAGTCTTGGGGAGACCCAGTACTTC. The encoded protein is CAKSLDSLGETQYF. This sequence joins TRBV5-1 and TRBJ2-5, with D tentatively TRBD1 (6 bases). The CDR3 spans 14 residues. CDR1 SGHRS and CDR2 YFSETQ come from the germline V gene. Trimming removed 9 bases at V and 5 bases at J, with 20 bases between. Complete variable domain (other parts from reference TRBV5-1 and TRBJ2-5): KAGVTQTPRYLIKTRGQQVTLSCSPISGHRSVSWYQQTPGQGLQFLFEYFSETQRNKGNFPGRFSGRQFSNSRSEMNVSTLELGDSALYLCAKSLDSLGETQYFGPGTRLLVL.

The chain couples TRBV25-1 to TRBJ2-3, with 13 positions matching TRBD2. Germline V lookup: CDR1 MGHDK, CDR2 SYGVNS. The CDR3 has 16 residues. Germline trimming cut 2 bases from V and 5 bases from J; bases unmatched to any gene: 4. CDR3 sequence: CASSEGLAGELDTQYF. CDR3 coding DNA: TGTGCCAGCAGTGAAGGACTAGCGGGAGAGCTAGATACGCAGTATTTT.

The chain links TRBV4-2 to TRBJ2-6; 13 bases map to TRBD2. Germline CDR1 is LGHNA and CDR2 is YNFKEQ. V shed 4 bases and J 1 base; nucleotides not matched to a gene: 4. This CDR3 comprises 18 residues. CDR3: CASSLLLAGGSGANVLTF. Here the CDR3 DNA reads TGTGCCAGCAGCCTCCTACTAGCGGGAGGGTCTGGGGCCAACGTCCTGACTTTC.

This rearrangement joins TRBV6-1 to TRBJ1-2, with 8 positions matching TRBD1. From germline, CDR1 is MNHNS and CDR2 SASEGT. The CDR3 is 13 amino acids. V gave up 5 bases and J gave up 4 bases; unmatched junction bases: 3. CDR3 bases: TGTGCCAGCAGTCAGGACAGGGTCTATGGCTACACCTTC. Translating gives CASSQDRVYGYTF.

There are a few counts of this clone. Written as DNA, the CDR3 is TGTGCCAGCAGCCAAGGTGGGGGAGGGACTGAAGCTTTCTTT. It specifies CASSQGGGGTEAFF. The rearrangement joins TRBV4-2 to TRBJ1-1; D might be TRBD1 (5 bases). Between the trimmed V and J ends, which lost 1 base and 5 bases, there was a span of 11 bases. There are 14 residues in the CDR3. Germline lookup yields CDR1 LGHNA and CDR2 YNFKEQ.

This rearrangement joins TRBV29-1 to TRBJ2-2; 9 bases are shared with TRBD2. CDR3 length: 14 residues. The V gene end was trimmed by 7 bases and the J gene end by 4 bases; junction bases not matched to a gene: 7. CDR1 is SQVTM, CDR2 ANQGSEA, per germline. This CDR3 is CSGQTSGGTGELFF. DNA of the CDR3: TGCAGCGGCCAGACTAGCGGCGGCACCGGGGAGCTGTTTTTT.

This clone was found once. The V gene is TRBV4-1, the J gene TRBJ2-4, with 10 nucleotides matching TRBD2. This CDR3 region has 15 residues. V shed 3 bases, J shed 6 bases, and the junction held 5 bases outside the gene matches. Per germline, CDR1 MGHRA and CDR2 YSYEKL. CDR3 sequence: CASSHVLAGRNIQYF. The CDR3 DNA reads as TGCGCCAGCAGCCACGTACTAGCGGGAAGAAACATTCAGTACTTC.

As regards this clone: Mismatch with germline at one junction end may stem from a read error. The chain couples TRBV9 to TRBJ1-5; 8 bases fit TRBD1. This CDR3 region has 14 residues. Germline V gives CDR1 SGDLS, CDR2 YYNGEE. The CDR3 DNA is TGTGCCAGCAGCTTCGGACAGGGCAACCAGCCCCAGCATTTT. This gives the protein CASSFGQGNQPQHF. The full variable domain, in which reference TRBV9 and TRBJ1-5 provide the parts outside the CDR3, is DSGVTQTPKHLITATGQRVTLRCSPRSGDLSVYWYQQSLDQGLQFLIQYYNGEERAKGNILERFSAQQFPDLHSELNLSSLELGDSALYFCASSFGQGNQPQHFGDGTRLSIL.

V is TRBV28 and J is TRBJ1-5; D uncertain. This CDR3 region has 13 residues. The ends were cut back, 2 bases at V and 5 bases at J, with 7 bases in the middle. Germline lookup yields CDR1 MDHEN and CDR2 SYDVKM. The CDR3 DNA sequence: TGTGCCAGCAGTTTAAACGGTTATCAGCCCCAGCATTTT. Translating it yields CASSLNGYQPQHF.

The chain uses TRBV28 and TRBJ2-3, with a possible D match to TRBD2 (6 bases). V lost 4 bases to trimming and J lost 2 bases, with 13 bases between them. In germline, CDR1 is MDHEN, CDR2 SYDVKM. The CDR3 extends over 15 amino acids. CDR3 region: CASSSPGTFTDTQYF. CDR3 DNA sequence: TGTGCCAGCAGTTCTCCCGGGACTTTCACAGATACGCAGTATTTT. Supplemented by reference TRBV28 and TRBJ2-3, the full variable domain reads DVKVTQSSRYLVKRTGEKVFLECVQDMDHENMFWYRQDPGLGLRLIYFSYDVKMKEKGDIPEGYSVSREKKERFSLILESASTNQTSMYLCASSSPGTFTDTQYFGPGTRLTVL.

The V call is TRBV5-1, the J call TRBJ2-5; D unresolved. Trimming stripped 4 bases from V and 0 bases from J, with 10 bases between. The CDR3 is made up of 14 amino acids. The V gene's germline CDR1 is SGHRS and CDR2 YFSETQ. This CDR3 reads CASSPTTNQETQYF. DNA for the CDR3: TGCGCCAGCAGCCCTACCACCAACCAAGAGACCCAGTACTTC.

The chain has TRBV28 and TRBJ1-5; 10 bases match TRBD1. Germline V lookup: CDR1 MDHEN, CDR2 SYDVKM. The CDR3 has 16 amino acids. V was clipped by 2 bases and J by 6 bases; unmatched bases: 7. The CDR3 sequence: CASSLQRTGGGQPQHF. The CDR3 DNA reads as TGTGCCAGCAGTTTACAGAGGACAGGGGGAGGTCAGCCCCAGCATTTT.

V and J are TRBV19 and TRBJ2-7; 10 bases match TRBD1. V shed 6 bases and J 1 base; nucleotides not matched to a gene: 6. Germline-derived CDR1 and CDR2 are LNHDA and SQIVND (reference sequence). This CDR3 has 15 residues. The CDR3 bases are TGTGCCAGTAGCAATCGGGACAGGGGTTCCTACGAGCAGTACTTC. The encoded protein is CASSNRDRGSYEQYF.

The chain employs TRBV5-1 and TRBJ1-1; D call uncertain. The germline gives CDR1 SGHRS, CDR2 YFSETQ. The length of the CDR3 is 13 residues. Trimming removed 2 bases from V and 2 bases from J, with 7 bases in between. The CDR3 region is CASSFDTNTEAFF. CDR3 sequence (DNA): TGCGCCAGCAGCTTCGACACTAACACTGAAGCTTTCTTT.

This chain connects TRBV6-5 to TRBJ1-2; 11 bases line up with TRBD1. The ends lost 6 bases at V and 8 bases at J; junction bases unmatched: 8. Germline V gene lookup returns CDR1 MNHEY and CDR2 SVGAGI. CDR3 length: 14 residues. Here the CDR3 DNA reads TGTGCCAGCAGCATGGACAGGGGGCTTCGGGGCTACACCTTC. Amino acids: CASSMDRGLRGYTF.